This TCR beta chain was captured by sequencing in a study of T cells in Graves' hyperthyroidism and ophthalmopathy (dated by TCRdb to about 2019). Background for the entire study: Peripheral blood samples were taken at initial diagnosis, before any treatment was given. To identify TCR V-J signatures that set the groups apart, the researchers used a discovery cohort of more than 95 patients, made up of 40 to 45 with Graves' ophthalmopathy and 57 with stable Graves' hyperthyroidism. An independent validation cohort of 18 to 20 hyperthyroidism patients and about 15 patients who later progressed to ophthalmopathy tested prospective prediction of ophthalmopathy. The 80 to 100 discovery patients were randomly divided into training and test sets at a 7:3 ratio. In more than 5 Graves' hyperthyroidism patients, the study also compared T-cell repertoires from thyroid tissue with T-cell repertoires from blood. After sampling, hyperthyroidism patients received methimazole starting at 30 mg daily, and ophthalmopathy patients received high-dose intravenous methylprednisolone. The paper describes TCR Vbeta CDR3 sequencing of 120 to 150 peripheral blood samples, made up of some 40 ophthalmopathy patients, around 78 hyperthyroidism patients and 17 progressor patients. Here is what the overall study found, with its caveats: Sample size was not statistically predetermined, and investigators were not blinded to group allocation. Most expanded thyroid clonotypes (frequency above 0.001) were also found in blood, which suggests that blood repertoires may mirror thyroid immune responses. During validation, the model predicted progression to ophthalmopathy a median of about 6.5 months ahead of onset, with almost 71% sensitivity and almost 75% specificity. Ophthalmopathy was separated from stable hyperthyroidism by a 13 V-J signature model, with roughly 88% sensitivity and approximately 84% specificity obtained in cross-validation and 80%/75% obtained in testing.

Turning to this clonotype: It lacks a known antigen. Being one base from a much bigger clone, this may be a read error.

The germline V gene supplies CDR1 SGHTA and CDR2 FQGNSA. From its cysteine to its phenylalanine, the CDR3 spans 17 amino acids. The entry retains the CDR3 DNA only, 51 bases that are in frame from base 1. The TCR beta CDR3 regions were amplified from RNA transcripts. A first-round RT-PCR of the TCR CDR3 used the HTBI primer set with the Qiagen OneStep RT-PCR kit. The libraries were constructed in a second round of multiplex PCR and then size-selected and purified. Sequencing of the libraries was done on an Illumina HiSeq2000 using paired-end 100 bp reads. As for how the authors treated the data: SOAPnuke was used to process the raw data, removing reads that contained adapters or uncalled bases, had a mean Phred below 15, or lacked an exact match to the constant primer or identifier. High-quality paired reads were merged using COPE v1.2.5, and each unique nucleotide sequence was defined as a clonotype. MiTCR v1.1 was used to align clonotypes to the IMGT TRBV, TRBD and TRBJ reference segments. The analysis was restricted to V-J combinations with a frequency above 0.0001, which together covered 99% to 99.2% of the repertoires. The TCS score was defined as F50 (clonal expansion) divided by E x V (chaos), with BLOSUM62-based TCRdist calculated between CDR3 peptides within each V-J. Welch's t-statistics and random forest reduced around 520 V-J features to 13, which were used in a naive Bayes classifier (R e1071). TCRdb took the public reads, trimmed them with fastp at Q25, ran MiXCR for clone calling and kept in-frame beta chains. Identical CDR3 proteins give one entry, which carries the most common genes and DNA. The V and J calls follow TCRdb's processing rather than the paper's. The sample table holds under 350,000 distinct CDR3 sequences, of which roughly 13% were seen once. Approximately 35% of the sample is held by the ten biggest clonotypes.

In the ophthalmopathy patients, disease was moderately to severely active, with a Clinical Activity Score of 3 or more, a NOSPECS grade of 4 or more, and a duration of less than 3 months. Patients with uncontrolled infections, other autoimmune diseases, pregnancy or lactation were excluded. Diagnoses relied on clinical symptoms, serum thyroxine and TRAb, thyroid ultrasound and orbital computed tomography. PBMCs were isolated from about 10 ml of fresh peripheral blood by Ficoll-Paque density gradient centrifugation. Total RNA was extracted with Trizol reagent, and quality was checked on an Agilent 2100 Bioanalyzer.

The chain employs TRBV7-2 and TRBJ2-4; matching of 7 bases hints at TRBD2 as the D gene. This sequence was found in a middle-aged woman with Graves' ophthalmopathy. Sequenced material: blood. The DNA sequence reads TGTGCCAGCGGCTTTGAGGGGGTGGCGGGGGCGGTGGGCATTCAGTACTTC. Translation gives CASGFEGVAGAVGIQYF.